Below are 16 T cell receptor delta chains sequenced from a single sample in a study of gamma-delta chains in newborns, infants, children (dated by TCRdb to between 2017 and 2020). Sequencing relied on an Illumina MiSeq. In TCRdb, clones were called once more from the public reads by CATT, and rows of identical DNA were later combined. Counted in this sample were 9,200 or so delta-chain clones; 20% to 25% of them appeared once. In total, the top ten clones hold 4% to 5.5% of the sample. The sample consisted of blood. These receptors were collected from a child who was a newborn, infant or young child, either healthy, febrile or measles-vaccinated (not recorded which).

In the case of this clone: The sample holds other DNA sequences that translate to the same CDR3. The chain combines TRDV2 with TRDJ1; 8 bases agree with TRDD3. V lost 3 bases, J lost 1 base, and 21 bases stayed unmatched. The germline V gene has CDR1 GEAIGNYY and CDR2 EKD. The CDR3 spans 20 residues. For the CDR3, the DNA is TGTGCCTGTGACCCTGTCCTGGGGGACACTACAGGACCTCTCACCGATAAACTCATCTTT. This gives the protein CACDPVLGDTTGPLTDKLIF.

This clone was detected a few times. A far larger clone is one nucleotide away, so this likely arose from a read error. The chain couples TRDV2 to TRDJ2; 10 positions match TRDD3. Losses at the gene ends were 3 bases for V and 0 bases for J; bases not matched to a gene: 12. Germline CDR1 reads GEAIGNYY; CDR2 reads EKD. This CDR3 region has 19 residues. DNA of the CDR3: TGTGCCTGTGACGAAGTACTGGGGGATGCCAGTGCTTTGACAGCACAACTCTTCTTT. Translating it yields CACDEVLGDASALTAQLFF.

Details on this clone: The junction shows a germline mismatch at one end, possibly a read error. The identical CDR3 is also encoded by other nucleotide sequences in the sample. CDR3 amino acids: CACDPVTGGYVYTDKLIF. The CDR3 DNA reads as TGTGCCTGTGACCCGGTTACTGGGGGATACGTGTACACTGATAAACTCATCTTT. The chain couples TRDV2 to TRDJ1; 13 bases align to TRDD3. The CDR3 is made up of 18 amino acids. The germline gives CDR1 GEAIGNYY, CDR2 EKD.

In its sample, this clone was seen a few times. V usage is TRDV2 and J usage is TRDJ1, with TRDD3 identical over 8 bases. With 3 bases clipped from V and 4 bases from J, the junction kept 21 bases outside the gene matches. The CDR3 contains 19 residues. The germline gives CDR1 GEAIGNYY, CDR2 EKD. The CDR3 protein is CACDFIRGLGGKFGDKLIF. DNA for the CDR3: TGTGCCTGTGACTTCATCCGGGGACTGGGGGGAAAATTTGGCGATAAACTCATCTTT.

This clone was picked up a small number of times. The sample carries other DNA sequences with the same CDR3. The gene calls are TRDV2 and TRDJ1, with 7 positions matching TRDD3. The CDR3 spans 17 residues. Germline-derived CDR1 and CDR2 are GEAIGNYY and EKD. V shed 0 bases, J shed 0 bases, and the junction held 9 bases outside the gene matches. The CDR3 DNA reads as TGTGCCTGTGACACCGTGCTGGGGGCTTTGTACACCGATAAACTCATCTTT. Translation: CACDTVLGALYTDKLIF.

About this clone itself: A clone one base away is much larger, so this may be a read error. This rearrangement joins TRDV2 to TRDJ1, with 11 bases aligning to TRDD3. Trimming cost V 2 bases and J 10 bases; bases outside gene matches: 8. This CDR3 contains 14 residues. The germline V gene has CDR1 GEAIGNYY and CDR2 EKD. The CDR3 coding sequence is TGTGCCTGTGACAAGGTGGGGGATACGAAGGCACTCATCTTT. Its protein product is CACDKVGDTKALIF.

Comments on this clone: This same CDR3 is encoded by further DNA sequences in the sample. The chain is built from TRDV2 and TRDJ1; a weak D match, TRDD3 (5 bases). Germline V lookup: CDR1 GEAIGNYY, CDR2 EKD. The V and J ends lost 1 base and 2 bases respectively, with 13 bases between them. This CDR3 is 15 amino acids long. The chain's CDR3 is CACDTVGGRTDKLIF. CDR3 DNA: TGTGCCTGTGACACGGTAGGGGGTCGTACCGATAAACTCATCTTT.

This clone was recorded a few times. V usage is TRDV2 and J usage is TRDJ3, with 12 bases that match TRDD3. The CDR3 has 19 residues. CDR1 GEAIGNYY and CDR2 EKD come from the germline V gene. V shed 3 bases and J 0 bases; nucleotides not matched to a gene: 5. CDR3 sequence: CACDRLGDTSSWDTRQMFF. CDR3 bases: TGTGCCTGTGACCGGCTGGGGGATACGAGCTCCTGGGACACCCGACAGATGTTTTTC.

In its sample, this clone was seen a few times. The chain uses TRDV1 and TRDJ1; TRDD2 matches at 9 bases. This CDR3 spans 25 amino acids. V trimming: 0 bases; J trimming: 4 bases; junction bases outside the gene matches: 33. Germline loops: CDR1 TSWWSYY, CDR2 QGS. Here the CDR3 DNA reads TGTGCTCTTGGGGAACTGCCCTTCCTACCTTCTTCCATGGATGGACACCTCCATGGTGTCGATAAACTCATCTTT. Protein sequence: CALGELPFLPSSMDGHLHGVDKLIF.

The V call is TRDV2, the J call TRDJ1; D possibly corresponds to TRDD3 (6 bases). With 1 base removed from V and 1 base from J, the gap between germline ends came to 9 bases. Germline values: CDR1 GEAIGNYY, CDR2 EKD. The CDR3 spans 14 residues. CDR3 DNA sequence: TGTGCCTGTGACACGCTGGGGACCACCGATAAACTCATCTTT. Residues: CACDTLGTTDKLIF.

Worth noting for this clone: Other nucleotide sequences from this sample produce the same CDR3. Here the CDR3 DNA reads TGTGCCTGTGACACCTTGGGGGATACAACTCAACCCCTTCTCTACACCGATAAACTCATCTTT. Its translation is CACDTLGDTTQPLLYTDKLIF. The chain has TRDV2 and TRDJ1; 10 nucleotides match TRDD3. CDR3 length: 21 residues. V shed 0 bases and J 0 bases; nucleotides not matched to a gene: 18. Germline values: CDR1 GEAIGNYY, CDR2 EKD.

DNA for the CDR3: TGTGCCTGTGACTCAATTCCTACACCGCGTGGTGGGGGTTCTAACACCGATAAACTCATCTTT. Its translation is CACDSIPTPRGGGSNTDKLIF. This chain uses TRDV2 with TRDJ1; D is perhaps TRDD2 (7 bases). V was shortened by 3 bases and J by 0 bases, with 31 bases between the two germline ends. This CDR3 contains 21 residues. Germline V gives CDR1 GEAIGNYY, CDR2 EKD.

No J gene was named, though the V gene is TRDV2; no DNA check was done on the table's D call, TRDD3. Germline V gene lookup returns CDR1 GEAIGNYY and CDR2 EKD. The CDR3 has 14 residues. This chain's CDR3 is CACDTVLGIRALHF. CDR3 DNA sequence: TGTGCCTGTGACACCGTTCTGGGGATACGCGCACTTCACTTC.

This chain joins TRDV2 and TRDJ3, with TRDD3 identical over 7 bases. The CDR3 loop spans 19 amino acids. Germline trimming cut 0 bases from V and 1 base from J; bases unmatched to any gene: 8. Per germline, CDR1 GEAIGNYY and CDR2 EKD. CDR3 DNA: TGTGCCTGTGACACCGTCATCCCTGGGGGGTCCTGGGACACCCGACAGATGTTTTTC. Its translation is CACDTVIPGGSWDTRQMFF.

The J gene is TRDJ1, the V gene TRDV2; the match to TRDD3 covers 8 bases. The J segment lost 0 bases and the V segment lost 0 bases, leaving 14 bases of the junction unmatched. Germline V gene sequence: CDR1 GEAIGNYY, CDR2 EKD. This CDR3 region has 19 residues. CDR3 region: CACDTVSLGDRPYTDKLIF. The CDR3 nucleotides are TGTGCCTGTGACACCGTGAGCCTGGGGGACCGACCGTACACCGATAAACTCATCTTT.

This clone was seen a handful of times. J is TRDJ1 and V is TRDV2; 8 bases are a match to TRDD3. Germline V CDR1 and CDR2: GEAIGNYY, EKD. Losses at the gene ends were 1 base for V and 0 bases for J; bases not matched to a gene: 27. The CDR3 covers 23 residues. CDR3 DNA: TGTGCCTGTGACACATTAACGTCAGAAAACCCGACTGGGGGGTCCCCCTACACCGATAAACTCATCTTT. Its translation: CACDTLTSENPTGGSPYTDKLIF.